This is a list of T cell receptor beta chains from one sample in a study of CD8+ T cells in alopecia areata. Generated by immunoSEQ multiplex PCR, the TCRdb table keeps only in-frame clones and is missing some. The table shows some 100,000 clones, with roughly 50% occurring only once. The specimen comprised CD8+ T cells sorted from blood, sampled at week 4, from a patient treated with tofacitinib. These receptor sequences come from a human donor with alopecia areata. Each CDR3 is given with its conserved first and last residue. The D gene is left open where the match is weak. Clone size is stated in some rows and not others, as once, few, many or a class when expanded.

V gene	J gene	D gene	clone size	CDR3 protein	CDR3 DNA
TRBV7-9	TRBJ1-1	.	.	CASSLGGAAFF	TGTGCCAGCAGCCTAGGGGGAGCGGCTTTCTTT
TRBV4-3	TRBJ1-1	TRBD1	.	CASSQKGQGATEAFF	TGCGCCAGCAGCCAAAAGGGACAGGGGGCAACTGAAGCTTTCTTT
TRBV11-1	TRBJ2-7	.	.	CASSQRPASTPTLYEQYF	TGTGCCAGCAGCCAACGACCGGCCTCTACTCCCACCCTCTACGAGCAGTACTTC
TRBV6-5	TRBJ2-3	.	.	CASSVGPPDTQYF	TGTGCCAGCAGTGTCGGGCCTCCAGATACGCAGTATTTT
TRBV30	TRBJ2-7	.	.	CAGTGPPYYEQYF	TGTGCCGGAACAGGTCCACCTTACTACGAGCAGTACTTC
TRBV29-1	TRBJ1-2	TRBD1	.	CSVEDEDRPIYGYTF	TGCAGCGTTGAAGATGAGGACAGGCCGATCTATGGCTACACCTTC
TRBV7-2	TRBJ2-7	.	.	CASSQFTGSYEQYF	TGTGCCAGCAGCCAATTTACCGGGTCCTACGAGCAGTACTTC
TRBV7-9	TRBJ2-1	TRBD1	.	CASSRSGGDEQFF	TGTGCCAGCAGCCGGTCAGGGGGCGATGAGCAGTTCTTC
TRBV11-2	TRBJ1-2	.	.	CASSADSVQDGYTF	TGTGCCAGCAGCGCAGACTCCGTCCAGGATGGCTACACCTTC
TRBV4-1	TRBJ2-1	.	few	CASEPATGVGGEQFF	TGCGCCAGCGAACCCGCTACTGGGGTCGGTGGTGAGCAGTTCTTC
TRBV6-6	TRBJ1-6	.	few	CASRPPGGGSSSPLHF	TGTGCCAGCAGACCGCCCGGTGGGGGAAGTAGTTCACCCCTCCACTTT
TRBV27	TRBJ1-1	.	.	CASGREYNTEAFF	TGTGCCAGCGGACGGGAATACAACACTGAAGCTTTCTTT
TRBV14	TRBJ2-7	TRBD2	few	CASSLLPSGEQYF	TGTGCCAGCAGCCTCCTACCTAGCGGCGAGCAGTACTTC
TRBV29-1	TRBJ1-1	.	.	CSVFLDPNTEAFF	TGCAGCGTTTTTCTGGATCCGAACACTGAAGCTTTCTTT
TRBV30	TRBJ2-7	.	few	CAWSVPRQTLSYEQYF	TGTGCCTGGAGTGTACCGCGGCAGACACTTTCTTACGAGCAGTACTTC
TRBV25-1	TRBJ2-5	.	.	CASSVGLQETQYF	TGTGCCAGCAGTGTGGGACTCCAAGAGACCCAGTACTTC
TRBV29-1	TRBJ1-1	.	.	CSVLGQTFTEAFF	TGCAGCGTCCTCGGACAGACTTTTACTGAAGCTTTCTTT
TRBV30	TRBJ2-1	.	.	CAWSVLSRGEQFF	TGTGCCTGGAGTGTACTTTCGCGAGGGGAGCAGTTCTTC
TRBV5-4	TRBJ2-7	.	.	CASSLANREDEQYF	TGTGCCAGCAGCTTAGCCAACAGGGAGGACGAGCAGTACTTC
TRBV2	TRBJ2-6	.	.	CAHIQGFSGANVLTF	TGTGCCCACATCCAGGGCTTCTCTGGGGCCAACGTCCTGACTTTC
TRBV7-2	TRBJ2-7	TRBD1	.	CASSLTGREQYF	TGTGCCAGCAGCTTGACAGGGCGCGAGCAGTACTTC
TRBV4-3	TRBJ2-3	.	.	CASSQDSGHPLEGAQYF	TGCGCCAGCAGCCAAGATTCCGGACACCCCCTTGAGGGGGCGCAGTATTTT
TRBV30	TRBJ1-2	TRBD1	few	CAWSEGGTEDNYGYTF	TGTGCCTGGAGTGAAGGGGGGACAGAGGATAACTATGGCTACACCTTC
TRBV29-1	TRBJ1-1	.	.	CSVERWGTTEAFF	TGCAGCGTTGAGAGATGGGGTACGACTGAAGCTTTCTTT
TRBV30	TRBJ1-1	.	.	CAWSPPIVDEAFF	TGTGCCTGGTCTCCCCCGATCGTGGATGAAGCTTTCTTT
TRBV29-1	TRBJ1-2	TRBD1	.	CSVEGTATYGYTF	TGCAGCGTTGAGGGGACAGCCACCTATGGCTACACCTTC
TRBV13	TRBJ2-5	.	.	CASSPEQETQYF	TGTGCCAGCAGCCCAGAACAAGAGACCCAGTACTTC
TRBV29-1	TRBJ2-7	TRBD2	.	CSVSSGGTYEQYF	TGCAGCGTTTCTAGCGGGGGGACCTACGAGCAGTACTTC
TRBV30	TRBJ1-2	TRBD1	once	CAWDRVSRGYTF	TGTGCCTGGGACAGGGTCTCGAGAGGCTACACCTTC
TRBV7-9	TRBJ1-2	TRBD1	few	CASSSSMDREGGYTF	TGTGCCAGCAGCTCGAGTATGGACAGGGAAGGCGGCTACACCTTC
TRBV25-1	TRBJ1-2	TRBD1	.	CASSESTGYGYTF	TGTGCCAGCAGTGAATCGACAGGGTACGGCTACACCTTC
TRBV6-6	TRBJ1-6	.	few	CASSYSRFGPQDHF	TGTGCCAGCAGTTACTCGAGGTTTGGACCGCAGGACCACTTT
TRBV4-3	TRBJ2-4	.	.	CASSHEWGPRNIQYF	TGCGCCAGCAGCCATGAATGGGGCCCTCGTAACATTCAGTACTTC
TRBV29-1	TRBJ2-5	.	.	CSVRRGQWDGRTQYF	TGCAGCGTACGTCGGGGACAATGGGACGGCCGAACCCAGTACTTC
TRBV4-1	TRBJ2-5	.	.	CASSLGGSSQETQYF	TGCGCCAGCAGCCTAGGAGGAAGCAGCCAAGAGACCCAGTACTTC
TRBV6-4	TRBJ2-6	.	many	CASSSEISGANVLTF	TGTGCCAGCAGTTCCGAGATCTCTGGGGCCAACGTCCTGACTTTC
TRBV30	TRBJ1-1	.	.	CARILNTEAFF	TGTGCCCGCATATTGAACACTGAAGCTTTCTTT
TRBV29-1	TRBJ2-7	.	few	CSVETGIYEQYF	TGCAGCGTTGAAACAGGGATCTACGAGCAGTACTTC
TRBV29-1	TRBJ1-3	.	few	CSVKAGTGNTIYF	TGCAGCGTTAAGGCGGGAACTGGAAACACCATATATTTT
TRBV11-3	TRBJ2-1	.	once	CASSSGHLYNEQFF	TGTGCCAGCAGCTCGGGACACCTCTACAATGAGCAGTTCTTC
TRBV29-1	TRBJ1-1	.	.	CSTEPQGSTEAFF	TGCAGCACCGAACCCCAGGGTTCCACTGAAGCTTTCTTT
TRBV27	TRBJ2-7	.	.	CASSLYAQANYEQYF	TGTGCCAGCAGTTTATATGCACAGGCGAACTACGAGCAGTACTTC
TRBV7-9	TRBJ2-6	.	.	CASSTGPSGANVLTF	TGTGCCAGCAGCACAGGGCCCTCTGGGGCCAACGTCCTGACTTTC
TRBV30	TRBJ1-2	TRBD1	.	CAWDRQGDGYTF	TGTGCCTGGGATCGACAGGGTGATGGCTACACCTTC
TRBV30	TRBJ1-2	.	.	CAWSVGGDGYTF	TGTGCCTGGAGTGTAGGGGGGGACGGCTACACCTTC
TRBV30	TRBJ1-2	.	few	CAWSELGTSSYGYTF	TGTGCCTGGAGTGAACTCGGGACCTCTTCCTATGGCTACACCTTC
TRBV13	TRBJ2-2	.	.	CASSQETALELFF	TGTGCCAGCAGCCAAGAAACAGCATTAGAGCTGTTTTTT
TRBV30	TRBJ2-3	.	few	CAWMNLGLYTDTQYF	TGTGCCTGGATGAACTTAGGGCTCTACACAGATACGCAGTATTTT
TRBV30	TRBJ2-7	.	.	CAWRGPTYEQYF	TGTGCTTGGCGCGGCCCCACCTACGAGCAGTACTTC